This T cell receptor beta chain is drawn from a study of OX40 agonist ivuxolimab in advanced cancers. Regarding the study as a whole: The mean number of expanded clones was higher in CD8+ T cells than in CD4+.

To note about this clone: What it binds is not known.

This table comes from immunoSEQ multiplex PCR, and its TCRdb copy is limited to in-frame clones, with some not included. The table has 47,000 or so clones, approximately 90% seen once. Trimming shortened V by 3 bases and J by 0 bases, and 6 bases separated the two germline ends. This CDR3 region has 13 residues. Germline-derived CDR1 and CDR2 are MDHEN and SYDVKM. The sequencing here drew on CD4+ or CD8+ T cells sorted from blood, taken in a trial of the OX40 agonist ivuxolimab. This sequence joins TRBV28 and TRBJ2-7; tentatively, D is TRBD1 (5 bases). The receptor was derived from an adult with an advanced solid tumor such as melanoma, head and neck, liver or kidney cancer. CDR3 loop: CASSFRVSYEQYF. The CDR3 bases are TGTGCCAGCAGTTTCAGGGTCTCCTACGAGCAGTACTTC.